Listed here are 18 T cell receptor beta chains from one sample, sequenced in a study of T cells in Graves' hyperthyroidism and ophthalmopathy. Using RNA transcripts as the source, TCR beta CDR3 regions were amplified. Primed by the HTBI set, a first-round RT-PCR was run on the TCR CDR3. TCRdb independently ran MiXCR on the multiplex PCR reads; one entry per CDR3 protein. The sample lists a few hundred thousand distinct CDR3 sequences; about 14% were seen once. The sequenced sample was blood. These receptors all stem from a woman aged 35 to 49 with Graves' hyperthyroidism.

This sequence joins TRBV6-9 and TRBJ2-1, with 9 nucleotides matching TRBD2. The CDR3 has 14 amino acids. Germline loops: CDR1 MNHGY, CDR2 SVAAGI. Trimming cost V 3 bases and J 9 bases; bases outside gene matches: 6. CDR3 sequence reads: CASSYASGNSEQFF. CDR3 sequence (DNA): TGTGCCAGCAGTTACGCTAGCGGGAACAGTGAGCAGTTCTTC.

The V call is TRBV4-1, the J call TRBJ2-1; 10 nucleotides align to TRBD2. The V gene's germline CDR1 is MGHRA and CDR2 YSYEKL. This CDR3 spans 17 amino acids. The V and J ends lost 4 bases and 0 bases, in that order; junction bases with no gene match: 6. The chain's CDR3 is CASSPQTSGYSYNEQFF. The CDR3 DNA reads as TGCGCCAGCAGCCCCCAGACTAGCGGGTACTCCTACAATGAGCAGTTCTTC.

This clonotype has ten or more counts. The V call is TRBV5-1, the J call TRBJ2-3; TRBD2 matches at 11 bases. After removal of 7 bases from V and 0 bases from J, the junction contained 1 base not matched to a gene. Germline V gives CDR1 SGHRS, CDR2 YFSETQ. The CDR3 consists of 14 residues. The CDR3 spells CASRTSGSTDTQYF. CDR3 sequence (DNA): TGCGCCAGCCGGACTAGCGGGAGCACAGATACGCAGTATTTT.

The table lists this clonotype with many counts. A read error may produce the germline difference seen at one junction end. The genes are TRBV18 and TRBJ2-1; 7 nucleotides match TRBD1. Germline V gene sequence: CDR1 KGHSH, CDR2 LQKENI. The CDR3 sequence is 15 residues long. The CDR3 is CASSPRQGRDNEQLF. CDR3 sequence (DNA): TGTGCCAGCTCACCACGACAGGGCCGTGACAATGAGCAGCTCTTC. Using reference TRBV18 and TRBJ2-1 for the parts outside the CDR3, the full variable domain is NAGVMQNPRHLVRRRGQEARLRCSPMKGHSHVYWYRQLPEEGLKFMVYLQKENIIDESGMPKERFSAEFPKEGPSILRIQQVVRGDSAAYFCASSPRQGRDNEQLFGPGTRLTVL.

In nucleotides, the CDR3 is TGCAGTGCTAGAGACACCTTCCCCGGGGGGTTTCCCTACGAGCAGTACTTC. Amino acids: CSARDTFPGGFPYEQYF. The V and J genes are TRBV20-1 and TRBJ2-7; 7 bases are a match to TRBD2. Germline V gene data show CDR1 as DFQATT and CDR2 as SNEGSKA (reference sequence). V gave up 0 bases and J gave up 2 bases; unmatched junction bases: 13. This CDR3 is built from 17 residues.

The chain employs TRBV20-1 and TRBJ2-7; 7 bases are a match to TRBD2. The CDR3 sequence is 16 residues long. Germline loops: CDR1 DFQATT, CDR2 SNEGSKA (reference sequence). Losses at the gene ends were 3 bases for V and 3 bases for J; bases not matched to a gene: 14. CDR3 in DNA: TGCAGTGCTAGGAGTGGTTCCCTAGCGGCCCACTACGAGCAGTACTTC. Residues: CSARSGSLAAHYEQYF.

This clonotype was found many times. The rearrangement links TRBV5-1 to TRBJ2-1, with D tentatively TRBD1 (6 bases). V lost 0 bases and J lost 8, with 12 bases in between. The CDR3 sequence is 14 residues long. Germline CDR1 reads SGHRS; CDR2 reads YFSETQ. CDR3 sequence reads: CASSLGRGNHEQFF. The CDR3 nucleotides read TGCGCCAGCAGCTTGGGCAGGGGTAATCATGAGCAGTTCTTC.

This clonotype was recorded a few times. A read error is possible here, since a much larger clone lies one base away. Because the CDR3 is missing its conserved closing phenylalanine or tryptophan, this is likely a read error. The V gene is TRBV3-1, the J gene TRBJ2-5, with TRBD2 matching 9 bases. The germline V gene encodes CDR1 LGHDT and CDR2 YNNKEL (reference sequence). This CDR3 contains 15 residues. Trimming took 0 bases from V and 5 from J; bases not matched to a gene: 4. CDR3 amino acids: CASSQDVTSGETQYL. CDR3 in DNA: TGTGCCAGCAGCCAAGATGTTACTAGCGGGGAGACCCAGTACCTC.

The sample holds a few counts of this clonotype. The chain joins TRBV9 to TRBJ2-3; no clear D gene. Germline CDR1 reads SGDLS; CDR2 reads YYNGEE. V was clipped by 0 bases and J by 4 bases, with 6 bases between them. The length of the CDR3 is 13 residues. CDR3 sequence reads: CASSVVSADTQYF. Here the CDR3 DNA reads TGTGCCAGCAGCGTAGTGAGCGCAGATACGCAGTATTTT.

This rearrangement joins TRBV20-1 to TRBJ1-6; D unclear. Germline V lookup: CDR1 DFQATT, CDR2 SNEGSKA (reference sequence). The CDR3 runs 15 residues. V lost 7 bases, J lost 0 bases, and 13 bases lay in between. CDR3 region: CSVPTGYSYNSPLHF. The DNA for the CDR3 is TGCAGTGTCCCGACGGGATACTCCTATAATTCACCCCTCCACTTT.

This clonotype was counted between two and nine times. The J gene is TRBJ1-5, the V gene TRBV24-1; 9 bases line up with TRBD1. The CDR3 covers 14 residues. Germline CDR1 is KGHDR and CDR2 is SFDVKD. V lost 10 bases to trimming and J lost 4 bases; unmatched junction nucleotides: 7. Written as DNA, the CDR3 is TGTGCCACTTCGGGACAGGGCATTAATCAGCCCCAGCATTTT. The encoded protein is CATSGQGINQPQHF.

The rearrangement joins TRBV20-1 to TRBJ2-2; D is unresolved. The CDR3 consists of 14 residues. Trimming shortened V by 0 bases and J by 2 bases, and 7 bases separated the two germline ends. CDR1 and CDR2 from the germline V gene are DFQATT and SNEGSKA (reference sequence). The DNA for the CDR3 is TGCAGTGCTAGAGATATCGACAACACCGGGGAGCTGTTTTTT. Its protein product is CSARDIDNTGELFF.

This chain uses TRBV12-3 or TRBV12-4 with TRBJ2-5; D might be TRBD1 or TRBD2, each matching 5 bases. This CDR3 comprises 17 residues. The CDR3 DNA is TGTGCTATCGATCGGGGACGGTTCAATTGGATTCAAGAGACCCAGTACTTC. Its translation: CAIDRGRFNWIQETQYF.

This clonotype was seen ten or more times. The chain has TRBV7-2 and TRBJ2-5; 9 bases align to TRBD1. CDR1 and CDR2 from the germline V gene are SGHTA and FQGNSA. There are 14 residues in the CDR3. V trimming: 6 bases; J trimming: 4 bases; junction bases outside the gene matches: 6. The chain's CDR3 is CASSRQGVGETQYF. DNA for the CDR3: TGTGCCAGCAGTCGACAGGGGGTAGGAGAGACCCAGTACTTC.

The chain employs TRBV3-1 and TRBJ2-7; TRBD2 is a possible D gene (6 bases). Germline CDR1 LGHDT, CDR2 YNNKEL (reference sequence). CDR3 length equals 15 residues. V lost 1 base and J 2 bases, leaving 12 bases between the germline ends. The CDR3 coding sequence is TGTGCCAGCAGCCAAGCCGCCAGCGGGCCCTACGAGCAGTACTTC. Its protein product is CASSQAASGPYEQYF.

The chain employs TRBV20-1 and TRBJ2-6; D call uncertain. V was cut by 3 bases and J by 0 bases, with 6 bases left in between. Germline CDR1 reads DFQATT; CDR2 reads SNEGSKA (reference sequence). The CDR3 has 14 amino acids. This chain's CDR3 is CSASPGSGANVLTF. In DNA form, the CDR3 reads TGCAGTGCTAGTCCGGGCTCTGGGGCCAACGTCCTGACTTTC.

This clonotype was detected a few times. This chain links TRBV6-4 with TRBJ1-1; the D is unclear. Germline assignment: CDR1 MRHNA and CDR2 SNTAGT. V gave up 5 bases and J gave up 1 base, with 11 bases separating them. The CDR3 is 14 residues long. CDR3 protein: CASSPPQWNTEAFF. The CDR3 coding sequence is TGTGCCAGCAGTCCTCCTCAGTGGAACACTGAAGCTTTCTTT.

The CDR3 sequence is CASSQGGAGVFDTEAFF. Here the CDR3 DNA reads TGTGCCAGCAGCCAAGGAGGCGCAGGGGTTTTTGACACTGAAGCTTTCTTT. The chain recombines TRBV14 with TRBJ1-1, with D perhaps TRBD1 (6 bases). Trimming removed 1 base at V and 3 bases at J, with 18 bases between. This CDR3 has 17 residues. Germline lookup yields CDR1 SGHDN and CDR2 FVKESK.